Each of the 8 T cell receptor beta chains below was sequenced from the same sample in a study of beta chain features in type 1 diabetes. Study outcomes and limitations: The study found moderately but significantly shorter TCRB CDR3s in all four CD4+ subsets of Type 1 diabetes patients.

Their target antigens are unknown. cDNA synthesis used the whole RNA isolate, giving expressed TCRB sequences. TCRdb's copy holds only in-frame clones and misses some; the assay was immunoSEQ multiplex PCR. In the table there are 600,000 or so clones, about an eighth of which are singletons. Input material: naive CD4+ T cells from blood. These TCRs come from a man between 18 and 29 years old with type 1 diabetes.

The chain employs TRBV2 and TRBJ1-2; D gene uncertain. The germline gives CDR1 SNHLY, CDR2 FYNNEI. There are 14 residues in the CDR3. V was pared by 3 bases and J by 3 bases, with 11 bases between. The DNA of the CDR3 is TGTGCCAGCAGTGAGGGTCCCTATTACTATGGCTACACCTTC. This gives the protein CASSEGPYYYGYTF.

This chain joins TRBV20-1 and TRBJ1-1; 7 bases are shared with TRBD1. Germline V lookup: CDR1 DFQATT, CDR2 SNEGSKA (reference sequence). This CDR3 has 11 amino acids. The junction had 3 bases not matched to a gene; V was cut back by 3 bases and J by 8 bases. CDR3 sequence (DNA): TGCAGTGCTAGGGGGACAGAGGAAGCTTTCTTT. Residues: CSARGTEEAFF.

The chain links TRBV2 to TRBJ1-5, with D hard to call. Trimming took off 8 bases at V and 0 bases at J, with 8 bases between the two ends. Germline V gene lookup returns CDR1 SNHLY and CDR2 FYNNEI. There are 13 residues in the CDR3. The CDR3 region is CASAAYSNQPQHF. Here the CDR3 DNA reads TGTGCCAGCGCGGCATATAGCAATCAGCCCCAGCATTTT.

The table lists this clone with a count of one. The V and J genes are TRBV6-5 and TRBJ2-5; D remains unclear. This CDR3 has 14 residues. Germline V gives CDR1 MNHEY, CDR2 SVGAGI. V lost 5 bases to trimming and J lost 0 bases, with 10 bases between them. The CDR3 loop is CASSPYWYQETQYF. The CDR3, as DNA: TGTGCCAGCAGTCCCTACTGGTACCAAGAGACCCAGTACTTC.

This clone has only a few counts. The V and J genes are TRBV7-3 and TRBJ1-1; D remains ambiguous. Looked up from germline, CDR1 is SGHTA and CDR2 is FQGTGA. The CDR3 sequence is 14 residues long. Trimming shortened V by 3 bases and J by 1 base, and 9 bases separated the two germline ends. The CDR3 region is CASSLAGSNTEAFF. In nucleotides, the CDR3 is TGTGCCAGCAGCTTGGCGGGGTCGAACACTGAAGCTTTCTTT.

This clone has only a few counts. The chain links TRBV2 to TRBJ1-4; D remains ambiguous. CDR3 length: 12 amino acids. V was cut by 3 bases and J by 7 bases, with 6 bases left in between. Germline-derived CDR1 and CDR2 are SNHLY and FYNNEI. The CDR3 region is CASSDFSEKLFF. In nucleotides, the CDR3 is TGTGCCAGCAGTGATTTTAGTGAAAAACTGTTTTTT. Based on the CDR3 plus reference TRBV2 and TRBJ1-4, the full variable domain is EPEVTQTPSHQVTQMGQEVILRCVPISNHLYFYWYRQILGQKVEFLVSFYNNEISEKSEIFDDQFSVERPDGSNFTLKIRSTKLEDSAMYFCASSDFSEKLFFGSGTQLSVL.

A single count supports this clone. The V call is TRBV25-1, the J call TRBJ2-1; TRBD2 matches at 11 bases. Germline lookup yields CDR1 MGHDK and CDR2 SYGVNS. The V gene end was trimmed by 1 base and the J gene end by 5 bases; junction bases not matched to a gene: 7. The CDR3 has 17 residues. This CDR3 is CASSEFYTSGSDNEQFF. CDR3 nucleotide sequence: TGTGCCAGCAGTGAATTCTACACTAGCGGGAGCGACAATGAGCAGTTCTTC.

The rearrangement links TRBV30 to TRBJ2-1; unclear D gene. Germline assignment: CDR1 GTSNPN and CDR2 SVGIG (reference sequence). This CDR3 comprises 14 residues. Trimming took 3 bases from V and 6 from J, leaving 15 bases between them. CDR3 nucleotide sequence: TGTGCCTGGAGCGCCCCGACTGGGCCCAATGAGCAGTTCTTC. It yields the protein CAWSAPTGPNEQFF.